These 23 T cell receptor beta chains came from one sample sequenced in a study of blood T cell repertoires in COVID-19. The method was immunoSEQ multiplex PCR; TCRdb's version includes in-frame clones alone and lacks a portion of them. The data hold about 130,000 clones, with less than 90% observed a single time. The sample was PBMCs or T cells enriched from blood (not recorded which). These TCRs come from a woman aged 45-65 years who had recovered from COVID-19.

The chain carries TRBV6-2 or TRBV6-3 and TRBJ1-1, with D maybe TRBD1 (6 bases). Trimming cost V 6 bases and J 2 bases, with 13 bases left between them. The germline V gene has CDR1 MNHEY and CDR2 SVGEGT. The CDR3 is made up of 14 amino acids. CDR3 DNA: TGTGCCAGCAGCTTTGGGACACTTAACACTGAAGCTTTCTTT. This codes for CASSFGTLNTEAFF.

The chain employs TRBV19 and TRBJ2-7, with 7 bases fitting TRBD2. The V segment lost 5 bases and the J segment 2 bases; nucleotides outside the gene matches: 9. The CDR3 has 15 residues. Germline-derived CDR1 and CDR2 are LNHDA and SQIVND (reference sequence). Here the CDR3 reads CASSAGAGPAYEQYF. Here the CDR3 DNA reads TGTGCCAGTAGTGCCGGAGCGGGGCCTGCCTACGAGCAGTACTTC.

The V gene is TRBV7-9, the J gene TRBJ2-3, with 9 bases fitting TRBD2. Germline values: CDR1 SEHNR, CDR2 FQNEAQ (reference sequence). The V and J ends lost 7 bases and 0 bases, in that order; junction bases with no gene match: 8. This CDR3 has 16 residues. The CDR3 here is CASTFLAGPSTDTQYF. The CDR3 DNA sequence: TGTGCCAGCACCTTTCTAGCGGGGCCTAGCACAGATACGCAGTATTTT.

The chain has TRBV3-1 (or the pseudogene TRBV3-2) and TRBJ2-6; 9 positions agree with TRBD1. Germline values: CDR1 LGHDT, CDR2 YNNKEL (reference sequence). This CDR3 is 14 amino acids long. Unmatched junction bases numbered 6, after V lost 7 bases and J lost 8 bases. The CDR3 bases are TGTGCCAGCACACAGGGGGCCAGGTCCAACGTCCTGACTTTC. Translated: CASTQGARSNVLTF.

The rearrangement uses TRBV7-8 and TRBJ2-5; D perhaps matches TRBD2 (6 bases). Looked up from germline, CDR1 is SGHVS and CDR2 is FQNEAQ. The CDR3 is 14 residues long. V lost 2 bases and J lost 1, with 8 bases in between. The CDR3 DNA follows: TGTGCCAGCAGCTTACTGACTAGCCAAGAGACCCAGTACTTC. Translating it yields CASSLLTSQETQYF.

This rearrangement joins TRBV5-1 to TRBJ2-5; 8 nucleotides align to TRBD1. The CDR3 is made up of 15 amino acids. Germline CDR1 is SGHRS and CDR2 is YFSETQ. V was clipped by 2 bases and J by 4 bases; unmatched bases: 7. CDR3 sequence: CASSLEDREGETQYF. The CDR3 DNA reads TGCGCCAGCAGCTTAGAGGACAGGGAAGGAGAGACCCAGTACTTC.

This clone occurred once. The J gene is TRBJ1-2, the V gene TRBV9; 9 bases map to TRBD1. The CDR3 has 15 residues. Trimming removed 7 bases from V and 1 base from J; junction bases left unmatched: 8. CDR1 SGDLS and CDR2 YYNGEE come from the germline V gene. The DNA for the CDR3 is TGTGCCAGCCGACGGGGACAGGGACTTAACTATGGCTACACCTTC. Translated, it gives CASRRGQGLNYGYTF.

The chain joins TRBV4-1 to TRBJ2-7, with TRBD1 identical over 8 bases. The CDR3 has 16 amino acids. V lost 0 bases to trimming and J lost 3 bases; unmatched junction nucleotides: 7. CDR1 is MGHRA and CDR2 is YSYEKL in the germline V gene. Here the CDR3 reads CASSQDVRTGSYEQYF. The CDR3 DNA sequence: TGCGCCAGCAGCCAAGATGTCAGGACAGGGAGCTACGAGCAGTACTTC.

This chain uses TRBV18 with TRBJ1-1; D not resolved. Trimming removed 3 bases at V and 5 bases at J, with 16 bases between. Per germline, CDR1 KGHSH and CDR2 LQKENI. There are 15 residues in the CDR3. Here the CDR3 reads CASSPDGLPGTEAFF. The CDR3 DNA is TGTGCCAGCTCACCTGACGGATTACCGGGGACTGAAGCTTTCTTT.

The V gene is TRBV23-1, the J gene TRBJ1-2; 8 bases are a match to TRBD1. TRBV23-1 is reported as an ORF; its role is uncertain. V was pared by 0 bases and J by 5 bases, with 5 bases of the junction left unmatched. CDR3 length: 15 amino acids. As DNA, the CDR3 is TGCGCCAGCAGTCAATCAGCAGGGGGCAGGTATGGCTACACCTTC. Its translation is CASSQSAGGRYGYTF.

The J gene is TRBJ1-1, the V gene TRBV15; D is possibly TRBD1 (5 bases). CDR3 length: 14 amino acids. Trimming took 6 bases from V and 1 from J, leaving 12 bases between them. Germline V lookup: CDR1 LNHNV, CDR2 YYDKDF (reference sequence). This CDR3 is CATSGDLANTEAFF. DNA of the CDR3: TGTGCCACCAGTGGGGACTTGGCGAACACTGAAGCTTTCTTT.

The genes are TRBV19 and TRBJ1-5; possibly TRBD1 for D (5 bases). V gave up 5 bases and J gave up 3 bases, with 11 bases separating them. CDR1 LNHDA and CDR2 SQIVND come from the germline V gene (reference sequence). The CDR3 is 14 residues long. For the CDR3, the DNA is TGTGCCAGTAGTCTCCCACAGGCCAATCAGCCCCAGCATTTT. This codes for CASSLPQANQPQHF.

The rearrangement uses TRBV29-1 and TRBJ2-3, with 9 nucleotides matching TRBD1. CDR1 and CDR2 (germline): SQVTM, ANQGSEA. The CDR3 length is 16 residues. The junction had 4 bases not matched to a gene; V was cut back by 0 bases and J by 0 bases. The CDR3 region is CSVEEAGTGSTDTQYF. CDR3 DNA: TGCAGCGTTGAAGAGGCCGGGACAGGGAGCACAGATACGCAGTATTTT.

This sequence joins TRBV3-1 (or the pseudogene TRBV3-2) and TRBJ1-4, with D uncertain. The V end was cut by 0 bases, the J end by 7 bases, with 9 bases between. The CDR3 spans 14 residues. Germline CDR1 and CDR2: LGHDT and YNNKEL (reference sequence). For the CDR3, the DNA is TGTGCCAGCAGCCAAGATTCCGGGAGTGAAAAACTGTTTTTT. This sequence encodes CASSQDSGSEKLFF.

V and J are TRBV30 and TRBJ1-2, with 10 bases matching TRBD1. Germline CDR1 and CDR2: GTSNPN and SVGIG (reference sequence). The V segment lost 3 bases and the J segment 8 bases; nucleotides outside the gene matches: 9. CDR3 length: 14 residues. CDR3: CAWSPGTGEGGYTF. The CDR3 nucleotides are TGTGCCTGGAGCCCCGGGACAGGGGAGGGAGGCTACACCTTC.

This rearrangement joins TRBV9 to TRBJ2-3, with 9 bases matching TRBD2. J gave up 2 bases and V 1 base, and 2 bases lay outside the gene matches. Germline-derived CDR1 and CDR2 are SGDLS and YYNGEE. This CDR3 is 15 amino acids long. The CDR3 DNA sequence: TGTGCCAGCAGCGTACTAGCGGGGAACACAGATACGCAGTATTTT. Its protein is CASSVLAGNTDTQYF.

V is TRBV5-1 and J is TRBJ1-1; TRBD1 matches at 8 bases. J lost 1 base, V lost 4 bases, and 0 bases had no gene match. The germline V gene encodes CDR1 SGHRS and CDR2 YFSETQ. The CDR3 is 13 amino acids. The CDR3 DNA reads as TGCGCCAGCAGCGACAGGGGGAACACTGAAGCTTTCTTT. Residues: CASSDRGNTEAFF. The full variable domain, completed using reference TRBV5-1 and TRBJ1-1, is KAGVTQTPRYLIKTRGQQVTLSCSPISGHRSVSWYQQTPGQGLQFLFEYFSETQRNKGNFPGRFSGRQFSNSRSEMNVSTLELGDSALYLCASSDRGNTEAFFGQGTRLTVV.

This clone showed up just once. CDR3 residues: CASSFTEGAVMQYF. DNA of the CDR3: TGTGCCAGCAGCTTCACCGAGGGAGCTGTAATGCAGTACTTC. The chain carries TRBV5-6 and TRBJ2-7, with D perhaps matching TRBD2 (5 bases). In germline, CDR1 is SGHDT, CDR2 YYEEEE. Trimming cost V 2 bases and J 9 bases, with 18 bases left between them. This CDR3 is built from 14 residues.

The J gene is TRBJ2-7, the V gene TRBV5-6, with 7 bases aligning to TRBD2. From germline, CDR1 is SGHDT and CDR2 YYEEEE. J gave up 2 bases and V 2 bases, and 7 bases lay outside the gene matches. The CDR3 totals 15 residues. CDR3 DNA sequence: TGTGCCAGCAGCTTAGATCGGGGAGGGCCCTACGAGCAGTACTTC. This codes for CASSLDRGGPYEQYF.

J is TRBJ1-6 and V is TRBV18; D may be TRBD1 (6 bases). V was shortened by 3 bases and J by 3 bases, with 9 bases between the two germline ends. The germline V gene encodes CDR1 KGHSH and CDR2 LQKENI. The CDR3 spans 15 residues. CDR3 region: CASSPAQGYNSPLHF. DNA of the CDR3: TGTGCCAGCTCACCGGCACAGGGCTATAATTCACCCCTCCACTTT. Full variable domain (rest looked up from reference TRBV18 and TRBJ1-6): NAGVMQNPRHLVRRRGQEARLRCSPMKGHSHVYWYRQLPEEGLKFMVYLQKENIIDESGMPKERFSAEFPKEGPSILRIQQVVRGDSAAYFCASSPAQGYNSPLHFGNGTRLTVT.

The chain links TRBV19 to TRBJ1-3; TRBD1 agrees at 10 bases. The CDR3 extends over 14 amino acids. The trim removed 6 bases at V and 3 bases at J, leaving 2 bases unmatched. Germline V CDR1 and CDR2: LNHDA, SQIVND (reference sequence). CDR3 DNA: TGTGCCAGTAGGACAGGGGGCGTTGGAAACACCATATATTTT. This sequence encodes CASRTGGVGNTIYF. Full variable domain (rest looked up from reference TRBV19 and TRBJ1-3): DGGITQSPKYLFRKEGQNVTLSCEQNLNHDAMYWYRQDPGQGLRLIYYSQIVNDFQKGDIAEGYSVSREKKESFPLTVTSAQKNPTAFYLCASRTGGVGNTIYFGEGSWLTVV.

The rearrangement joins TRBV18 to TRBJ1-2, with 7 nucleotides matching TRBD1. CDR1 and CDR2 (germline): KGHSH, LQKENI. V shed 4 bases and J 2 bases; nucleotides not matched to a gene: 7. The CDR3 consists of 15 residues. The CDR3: CASSLTTGENYGYTF. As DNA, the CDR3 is TGTGCCAGCTCACTCACTACAGGGGAAAACTATGGCTACACCTTC.

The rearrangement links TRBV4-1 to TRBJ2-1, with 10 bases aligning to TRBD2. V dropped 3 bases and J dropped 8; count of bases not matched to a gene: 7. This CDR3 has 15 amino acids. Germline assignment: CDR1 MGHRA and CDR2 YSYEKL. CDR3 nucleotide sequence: TGCGCCAGCAGCCAGTTAGCGGGGGGCGGGTATGAGCAGTTCTTC. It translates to CASSQLAGGGYEQFF.